This is a list of T cell receptor beta chains from one sample in a study of blood T cells in healthy people across ages. TCRdb processed the 5' RACE reads anew with MiXCR; each CDR3 protein has one entry. The table has about 1.4 million distinct CDR3 sequences, 59% seen once. The sample taken for sequencing was blood. The receptors originated from a man aged 18 to 29 in good health. The CDR3 runs from the conserved cysteine through the conserved F or W. Fields, in order: V gene, clone size, D gene, J gene, CDR3 DNA, CDR3 protein. D genes are given only for firm matches. Clone size appears in some rows only: once, few, many, or a class for an expanded clone.

>TRBV4-1|few|-|TRBJ2-7
TGCGCCAGCAGCCAAGGAATACAACCCTACGAGCAGTACTTC
CASSQGIQPYEQYF
>TRBV10-3|-|-|TRBJ1-6
TGTGCCATCAGTGAGTCGGGTTCACCCCTCCACTTT
CAISESGSPLHF
>TRBV20-1|few|TRBD2|TRBJ2-5
TGCAGTGCTAGAAGTTTCCTAGCGGGGGGGGCCGTTCAGGAGACCCAGTACTTC
CSARSFLAGGAVQETQYF
>TRBV5-1|-|TRBD2|TRBJ2-1
TGCGCCAGCCACCAGGGGACTAGCGGATACAATGAGCAGTTCTTC
CASHQGTSGYNEQFF
>TRBV28|-|TRBD1|TRBJ1-2
TGTGCCAGCAGTTTATTAGGGGGAGGGGGCAATGGCTACACCTTC
CASSLLGGGGNGYTF
>TRBV27|-|-|TRBJ2-7
TGTGCCACCGGAGGAGGGGGCCTCTACGAGCAGTACTTC
CATGGGGLYEQYF
>TRBV5-1|few|TRBD1|TRBJ1-1
TGCGCCAGCAGCGGAACAGGGGACCCATGGGGGAACACTGAAGCTTTCTTT
CASSGTGDPWGNTEAFF
>TRBV29-1|-|-|TRBJ2-7
TGCAGCGTTAATGACGGAGAGCAGTACTTC
CSVNDGEQYF
>TRBV6-2/TRBV6-3|once|TRBD2|TRBJ2-2
TGTGCCGGCAGACAAGGACTAGCTAGGTCCACCGGGGAGCTGTTTTTT
CAGRQGLARSTGELFF
>TRBV20-1|-|-|TRBJ2-5
TGCAGTGCTGACGGACGCGGGACCCAGTACTTC
CSADGRGTQYF
>TRBV29-1|-|TRBD1|TRBJ1-2
TGCAGCGTTTCTACAGGGGGTGAAAACTATGGCTACACCTTC
CSVSTGGENYGYTF
>TRBV3-1|-|TRBD1|TRBJ1-2
TGTGCCAGCAGACCCACGACAGGGAAGCATGGCTACACCTTC
CASRPTTGKHGYTF
>TRBV7-9|-|-|TRBJ2-5
TGTGCCAGCATCTCAGACGGGTACCAAGAGACCCAGTACTTC
CASISDGYQETQYF